The clone carrying this T cell receptor beta chain was detected once. Its target is not known. PCR employed 60 Vbeta and 13 Jbeta primers. Under the authors' procedure: Some 9.9 million shared chains were among approximately 87 million unique TCR beta chains counted in a later analysis. Using immunoSEQ multiplex PCR, the repertoire was profiled, and TCRdb retains in-frame clones only, with some absent. The DNA was the basis for D and trimming; V, J and clone size are from that table. The sample lists around 100,000 clones; approximately 70% were seen once. The source of the sample is a study of cytomegalovirus exposure and HLA in healthy donors. Overall study context: Of over 350 genotyped donors, 81% grouped in the Caucasian-associated ancestry cluster.

CDR1 is SGHRS and CDR2 is YFSETQ in the germline V gene. The CDR3 totals 12 residues. Trimming cost V 2 bases and J 6 bases, with 5 bases left between them. Study-wide results and limits: Beyond CMV serostatus, there was no information to go on about immune exposure. Roughly even sequencing depth across donors was the assumption behind the presence/absence analyses.

Specimen: PBMCs. The chain uses TRBV5-1 and TRBJ2-2; D gene unclear. The receptor comes from a woman in her twenties or thirties in good health and CMV-seronegative. In DNA form, the CDR3 reads TGCGCCAGCAGCTTTAGTTCCGGGGAGCTGTTTTTT. It specifies CASSFSSGELFF.